This is a list of T cell receptor beta chains from one sample in a study of T cells after posttransplantation cyclophosphamide. TCRdb's table, derived via immunoSEQ multiplex PCR, lists solely in-frame clones and lacks some. Found here are around 26,000 clones, no singletons; the ten largest cover less than 2%. The starting material was PBMCs, obtained after allogeneic stem cell transplant with posttransplant cyclophosphamide. The receptors were sampled from a male patient in his late teens or twenties who received an allogeneic stem cell transplant from a related donor, was CMV-positive, and had no GVHD. Some T cells may be provided by the graft donor. CDR3s include the opening cysteine and the closing phenylalanine or tryptophan. The order of the fields is clone size, V gene, D gene, J gene, CDR3 DNA, CDR3 protein. D genes are given only for firm matches. Clone size appears in some rows only: once, few, many, or a class for an expanded clone.

clone_size: many; v_call: TRBV5-1; d_call: TRBD1; j_call: TRBJ1-2; cdr3_nt: TGCGCCAGCAGCGACCGACCGGGACAGGGGATCGGCTACACCTTC; cdr3_aa: CASSDRPGQGIGYTF
clone_size: many; v_call: TRBV10-3; d_call: TRBD1; j_call: TRBJ1-2; cdr3_nt: TGTGCCATCAGCCCTAGACAGGGCAACTATGGCTACACCTTC; cdr3_aa: CAISPRQGNYGYTF
clone_size: many; v_call: TRBV9; d_call: .; j_call: TRBJ2-2; cdr3_nt: TGTGCCAGCAGCATCTCGTTATCTGGGGAGCTGTTTTTT; cdr3_aa: CASSISLSGELFF
clone_size: few; v_call: TRBV11-2; d_call: TRBD1; j_call: TRBJ1-2; cdr3_nt: TGTGCCAGCAGCCAGGACAGGGGTAACTATGGCTACACCTTC; cdr3_aa: CASSQDRGNYGYTF
clone_size: many; v_call: TRBV7-3; d_call: TRBD1; j_call: TRBJ2-1; cdr3_nt: TGTGCCAGCAGCTTTAATGGGGGACAGGGGCCAAGTGAGCAGTTCTTC; cdr3_aa: CASSFNGGQGPSEQFF
clone_size: many; v_call: TRBV2; d_call: .; j_call: TRBJ1-5; cdr3_nt: TGTGCCAGCCGAATTGGGGGGGGAAATCAGCCCCAGCATTTT; cdr3_aa: CASRIGGGNQPQHF
clone_size: many; v_call: TRBV7-9; d_call: TRBD1; j_call: TRBJ2-7; cdr3_nt: TGTGCCAGCAGCATCCCGGGGAGCAGGGGGAGAGAGCAGTACTTC; cdr3_aa: CASSIPGSRGREQYF
clone_size: .; v_call: TRBV27; d_call: .; j_call: TRBJ2-3; cdr3_nt: TGTGCCAGCACCAACACCGCCGGGGCAGATACGCAGTATTTT; cdr3_aa: CASTNTAGADTQYF
clone_size: many; v_call: TRBV28; d_call: TRBD1; j_call: TRBJ2-7; cdr3_nt: TGTGCCAGCAGCCGTCACAGGGGGCGAACCTACGAGCAGTACTTC; cdr3_aa: CASSRHRGRTYEQYF
clone_size: many; v_call: TRBV19; d_call: .; j_call: TRBJ1-2; cdr3_nt: TGTGCCAGTTGTGCCCCAGGGTACTATGGCTACACCTTC; cdr3_aa: CASCAPGYYGYTF
clone_size: many; v_call: TRBV11-3; d_call: TRBD1; j_call: TRBJ2-2; cdr3_nt: TGTGCCAGCAGCTTACCCGGACAGGCCGGGGAGCTGTTTTTT; cdr3_aa: CASSLPGQAGELFF
clone_size: many; v_call: TRBV9; d_call: .; j_call: TRBJ1-1; cdr3_nt: TGTGCCAGCAGCCCGGGGGGGCAGAACACTGAAGCTTTCTTT; cdr3_aa: CASSPGGQNTEAFF